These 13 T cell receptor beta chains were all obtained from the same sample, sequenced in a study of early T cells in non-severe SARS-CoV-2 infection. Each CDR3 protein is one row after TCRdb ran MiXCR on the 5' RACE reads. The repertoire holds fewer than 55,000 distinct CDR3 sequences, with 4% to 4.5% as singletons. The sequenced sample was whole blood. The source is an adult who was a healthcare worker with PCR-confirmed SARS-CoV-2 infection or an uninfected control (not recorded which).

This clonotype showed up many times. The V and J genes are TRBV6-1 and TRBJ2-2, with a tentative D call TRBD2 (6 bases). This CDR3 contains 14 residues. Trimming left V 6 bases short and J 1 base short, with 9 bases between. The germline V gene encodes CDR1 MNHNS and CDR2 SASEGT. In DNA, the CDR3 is TGTGCCAGCAGGGTCGGGGGGAACACCGGGGAGCTGTTTTTT. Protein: CASRVGGNTGELFF.

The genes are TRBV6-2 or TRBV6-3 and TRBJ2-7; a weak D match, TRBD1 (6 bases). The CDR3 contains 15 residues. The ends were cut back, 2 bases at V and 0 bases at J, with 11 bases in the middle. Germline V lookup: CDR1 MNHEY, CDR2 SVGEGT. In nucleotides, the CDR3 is TGTGCCAGCAGTTACGGACAGACGGGCTCCTACGAGCAGTACTTC. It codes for CASSYGQTGSYEQYF.

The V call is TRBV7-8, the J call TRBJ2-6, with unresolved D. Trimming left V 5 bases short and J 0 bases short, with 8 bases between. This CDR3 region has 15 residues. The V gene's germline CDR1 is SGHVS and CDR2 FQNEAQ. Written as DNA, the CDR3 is TGTGCCAGCAGCAGCCGAGGCTCTGGGGCCAACGTCCTGACTTTC. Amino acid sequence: CASSSRGSGANVLTF.

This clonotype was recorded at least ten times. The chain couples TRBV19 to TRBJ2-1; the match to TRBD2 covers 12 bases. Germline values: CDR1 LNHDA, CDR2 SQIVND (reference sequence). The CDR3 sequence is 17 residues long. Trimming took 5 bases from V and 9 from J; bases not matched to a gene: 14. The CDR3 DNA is TGTGCCAGTAGTCCCCGACTAGCGGGGGAGAGACCGGGTGAGCAGTTCTTC. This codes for CASSPRLAGERPGEQFF.

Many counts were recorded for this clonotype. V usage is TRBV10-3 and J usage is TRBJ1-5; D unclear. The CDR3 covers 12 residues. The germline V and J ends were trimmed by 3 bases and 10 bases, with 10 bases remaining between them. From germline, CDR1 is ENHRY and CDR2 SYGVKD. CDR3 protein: CAISDPRSPQHF. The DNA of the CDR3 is TGTGCCATCAGTGATCCTCGTTCTCCCCAGCATTTT.

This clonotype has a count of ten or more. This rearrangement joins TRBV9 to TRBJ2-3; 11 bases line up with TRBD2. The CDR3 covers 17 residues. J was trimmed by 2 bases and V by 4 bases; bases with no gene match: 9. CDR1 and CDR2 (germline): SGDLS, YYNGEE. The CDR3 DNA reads TGTGCCAGCAGCCCCCGCCTAGCGGGGGGACTCACAGATACGCAGTATTTT. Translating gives CASSPRLAGGLTDTQYF.

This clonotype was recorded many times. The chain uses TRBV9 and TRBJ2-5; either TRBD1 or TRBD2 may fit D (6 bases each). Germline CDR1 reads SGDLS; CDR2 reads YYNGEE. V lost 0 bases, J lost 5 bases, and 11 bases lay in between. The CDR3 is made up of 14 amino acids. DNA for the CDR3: TGTGCCAGCAGCGTAGGGGGGGCCCTGGAGACCCAGTACTTC. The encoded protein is CASSVGGALETQYF.

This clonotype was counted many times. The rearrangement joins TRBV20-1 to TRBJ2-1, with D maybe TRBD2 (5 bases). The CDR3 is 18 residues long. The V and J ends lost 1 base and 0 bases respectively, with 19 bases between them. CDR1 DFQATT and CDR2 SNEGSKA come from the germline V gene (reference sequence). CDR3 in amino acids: CSARAASKLLGSYNEQFF. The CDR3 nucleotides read TGCAGTGCTAGAGCGGCTAGCAAATTGTTGGGCTCCTACAATGAGCAGTTCTTC.

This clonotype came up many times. The CDR3 here is CASRPASDAGGTGELFF. CDR3 in DNA: TGTGCCAGCAGGCCTGCCTCGGACGCGGGGGGCACCGGGGAGCTGTTTTTT. The rearrangement uses TRBV27 and TRBJ2-2; 8 nucleotides line up with TRBD2. Germline trimming cut 6 bases from V and 4 bases from J; bases unmatched to any gene: 13. This CDR3 contains 17 residues. The V gene's germline CDR1 is MNHEY and CDR2 SMNVEV (reference sequence).

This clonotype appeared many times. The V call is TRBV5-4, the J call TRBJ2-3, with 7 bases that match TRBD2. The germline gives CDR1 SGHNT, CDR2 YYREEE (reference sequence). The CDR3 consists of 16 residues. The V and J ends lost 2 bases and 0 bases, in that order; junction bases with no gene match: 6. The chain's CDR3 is CASSFQRGASTDTQYF. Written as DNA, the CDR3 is TGTGCCAGCAGCTTTCAGCGGGGTGCCAGCACAGATACGCAGTATTTT.

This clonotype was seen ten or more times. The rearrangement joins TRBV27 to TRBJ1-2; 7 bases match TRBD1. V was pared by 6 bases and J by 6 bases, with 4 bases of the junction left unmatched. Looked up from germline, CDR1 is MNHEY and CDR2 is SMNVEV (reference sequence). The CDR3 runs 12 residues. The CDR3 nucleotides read TGTGCCAGCAGCGGGACAGTTGATGGCTACACCTTC. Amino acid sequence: CASSGTVDGYTF.

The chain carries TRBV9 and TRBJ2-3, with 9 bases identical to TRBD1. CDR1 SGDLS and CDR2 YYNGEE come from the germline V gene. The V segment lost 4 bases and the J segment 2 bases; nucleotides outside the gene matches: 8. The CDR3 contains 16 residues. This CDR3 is CASSPRQGDPTDTQYF. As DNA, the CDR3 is TGTGCCAGCAGCCCCCGACAGGGGGACCCCACAGATACGCAGTATTTT.

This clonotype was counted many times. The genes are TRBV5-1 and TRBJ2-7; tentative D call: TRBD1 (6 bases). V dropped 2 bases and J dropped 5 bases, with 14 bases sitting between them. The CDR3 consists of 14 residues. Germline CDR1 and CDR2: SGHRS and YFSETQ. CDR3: CASSFHRDMNEQYF. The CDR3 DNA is TGCGCCAGCAGCTTTCACCGGGACATGAACGAGCAGTACTTC. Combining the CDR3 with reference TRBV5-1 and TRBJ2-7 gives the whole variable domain KAGVTQTPRYLIKTRGQQVTLSCSPISGHRSVSWYQQTPGQGLQFLFEYFSETQRNKGNFPGRFSGRQFSNSRSEMNVSTLELGDSALYLCASSFHRDMNEQYFGPGTRLTVT.